The 9 T cell receptor beta chains below all came from one sample that was sequenced in a study of T cell clones after liver transplantation. TCRdb's copy holds only in-frame clones and misses some; the assay was immunoSEQ multiplex PCR. The repertoire has around 100,000 clones, 82% of them found once; the top ten carry 0.8% to 1%. The sequences come from CD4+ T cells from blood, collected before liver transplant. The receptors originated from a human donor who received a liver transplant.

Note on this clone: The same CDR3 is also encoded by other DNA sequences in this sample. This chain uses TRBV18 with TRBJ2-5, with 8 bases fitting TRBD1. Germline V CDR1 and CDR2: KGHSH, LQKENI. The CDR3 runs 13 residues. V lost 3 bases to trimming and J lost 5 bases; unmatched junction nucleotides: 2. In DNA, the CDR3 is TGTGCCAGCTCACCCAGGGGGCAGGAGACCCAGTACTTC. Protein: CASSPRGQETQYF.

Only a few counts were recorded for this clone. The rearrangement joins TRBV19 to TRBJ1-2, with D uncertain. Germline V gives CDR1 LNHDA, CDR2 SQIVND (reference sequence). Trimming took off 8 bases at V and 4 bases at J, with 14 bases between the two ends. The length of the CDR3 is 13 residues. CDR3 residues: CASQDADFYGYTF. The CDR3 DNA sequence: TGTGCCAGTCAAGATGCCGATTTCTATGGCTACACCTTC. Variable domain in full (rest from reference TRBV19 and TRBJ1-2): DGGITQSPKYLFRKEGQNVTLSCEQNLNHDAMYWYRQDPGQGLRLIYYSQIVNDFQKGDIAEGYSVSREKKESFPLTVTSAQKNPTAFYLCASQDADFYGYTFGSGTRLTVV.

V gene TRBV30 combines with J gene TRBJ1-3; D remains ambiguous. The length of the CDR3 is 15 residues. Trimming took 5 bases from V and 0 from J, leaving 14 bases between them. The germline V gene encodes CDR1 GTSNPN and CDR2 SVGIG (reference sequence). The CDR3 bases are TGTGCCTGGGCGTGGGAACGTAACTCTGGAAACACCATATATTTT. Its protein product is CAWAWERNSGNTIYF.

This chain connects TRBV7-2 to TRBJ1-2; D may be TRBD1 (6 bases). This CDR3 is built from 14 residues. Germline loops: CDR1 SGHTA, CDR2 FQGNSA. The V end lost 2 bases, the J end lost 4 bases, and 11 bases lay between the germline ends. The CDR3 is CASSLSGASYGYTF. In DNA, the CDR3 is TGTGCCAGCAGCTTATCGGGGGCAAGCTATGGCTACACCTTC.

This chain connects TRBV19 to TRBJ2-5, with 14 positions matching TRBD2. The trim removed 4 bases at V and 4 bases at J, leaving 11 bases unmatched. In germline, CDR1 is LNHDA, CDR2 SQIVND (reference sequence). The length of the CDR3 is 18 residues. The CDR3 protein is CASSRGRLAGGRGETQYF. The CDR3 coding sequence is TGTGCCAGTAGTAGAGGGAGACTAGCGGGAGGGCGAGGAGAGACCCAGTACTTC.

This chain links TRBV4-1 with TRBJ2-7; possibly TRBD2 for D (5 bases). CDR1 and CDR2 from the germline V gene are MGHRA and YSYEKL. The CDR3 sequence is 15 residues long. V dropped 6 bases and J dropped 7 bases, with 22 bases sitting between them. The CDR3 nucleotides are TGCGCCAGCAGAAAAGGGAACGGGATGGAAGGGGAGCAGTACTTC. It specifies CASRKGNGMEGEQYF.

The CDR3 nucleotides read TGTGCCAGCAGCTTCGGACAGATGAACACCGGGGAGCTGTTTTTT. It translates to CASSFGQMNTGELFF. V usage is TRBV11-1 and J usage is TRBJ2-2, with a possible D match to TRBD1 (6 bases). The CDR3 sequence is 15 residues long. Germline CDR1 and CDR2: SGHAT and FQDESV (reference sequence). V lost 3 bases, J lost 1 base, and 9 bases lay in between.

CDR3 amino acids: CASSGAGVSTDTQYF. The CDR3 DNA follows: TGTGCCAGCAGCGGAGCGGGGGTTAGCACAGATACGCAGTATTTT. The genes are TRBV4-2 and TRBJ2-3, with TRBD2 identical over 8 bases. This CDR3 has 15 residues. Germline trimming cut 5 bases from V and 0 bases from J; bases unmatched to any gene: 4. Per germline, CDR1 LGHNA and CDR2 YNFKEQ.

The chain recombines TRBV6-5 with TRBJ1-5; no clear D. Germline V gives CDR1 MNHEY, CDR2 SVGAGI. The germline V and J ends were trimmed by 6 bases and 7 bases, with 19 bases remaining between them. This CDR3 spans 15 amino acids. CDR3 loop: CASSILPGGLQPQHF. CDR3 nucleotide sequence: TGTGCCAGCAGCATTTTACCTGGAGGACTACAGCCCCAGCATTTT.